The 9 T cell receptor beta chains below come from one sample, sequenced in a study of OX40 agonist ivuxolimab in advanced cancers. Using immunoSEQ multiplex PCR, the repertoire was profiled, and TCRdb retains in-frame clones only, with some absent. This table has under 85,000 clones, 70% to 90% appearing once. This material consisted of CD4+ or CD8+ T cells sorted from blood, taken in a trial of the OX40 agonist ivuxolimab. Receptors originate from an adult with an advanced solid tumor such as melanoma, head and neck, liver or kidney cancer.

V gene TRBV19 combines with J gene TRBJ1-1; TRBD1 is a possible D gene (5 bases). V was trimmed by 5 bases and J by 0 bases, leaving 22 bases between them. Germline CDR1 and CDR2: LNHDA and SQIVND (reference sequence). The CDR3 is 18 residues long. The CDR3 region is CASSPGGLDRQMNTEAFF. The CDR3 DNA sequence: TGTGCCAGTAGTCCCGGTGGCCTCGACAGACAAATGAACACTGAAGCTTTCTTT.

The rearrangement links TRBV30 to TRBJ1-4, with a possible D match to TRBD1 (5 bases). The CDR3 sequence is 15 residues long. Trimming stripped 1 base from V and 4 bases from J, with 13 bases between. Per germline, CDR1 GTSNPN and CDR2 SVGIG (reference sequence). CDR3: CAWSDPAGSNEKLFF. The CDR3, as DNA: TGTGCCTGGAGTGACCCGGCAGGGAGTAATGAAAAACTGTTTTTT.

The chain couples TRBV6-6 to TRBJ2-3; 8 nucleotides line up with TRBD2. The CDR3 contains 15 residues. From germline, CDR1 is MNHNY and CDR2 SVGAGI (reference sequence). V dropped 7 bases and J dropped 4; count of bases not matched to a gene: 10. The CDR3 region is CASTDRRGAADTQYF. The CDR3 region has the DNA TGTGCCAGCACCGATAGGCGGGGGGCTGCAGATACGCAGTATTTT.

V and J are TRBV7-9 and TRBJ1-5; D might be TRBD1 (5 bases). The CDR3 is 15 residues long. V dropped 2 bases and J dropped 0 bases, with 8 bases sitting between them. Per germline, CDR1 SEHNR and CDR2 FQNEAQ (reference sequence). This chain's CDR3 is CASSLQGDSNQPQHF. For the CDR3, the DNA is TGTGCCAGCAGCTTACAGGGAGATAGCAATCAGCCCCAGCATTTT. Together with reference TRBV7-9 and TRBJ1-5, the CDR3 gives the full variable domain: DTGVSQNPRHKITKRGQNVTFRCDPISEHNRLYWYRQTLGQGPEFLTYFQNEAQLEKSRLLSDRFSAERPKGSFSTLEIQRTEQGDSAMYLCASSLQGDSNQPQHFGDGTRLSIL.

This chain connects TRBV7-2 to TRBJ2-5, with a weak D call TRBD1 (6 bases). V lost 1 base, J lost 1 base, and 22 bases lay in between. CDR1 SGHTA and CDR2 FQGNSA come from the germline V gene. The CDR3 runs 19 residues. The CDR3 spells CASSLVGPIQGTPQETQYF. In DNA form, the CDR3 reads TGTGCCAGCAGCTTAGTTGGCCCCATCCAGGGGACCCCCCAAGAGACCCAGTACTTC. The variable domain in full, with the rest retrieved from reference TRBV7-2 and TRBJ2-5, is GAGVSQSPSNKVTEKGKDVELRCDPISGHTALYWYRQSLGQGLEFLIYFQGNSAPDKSGLPSDRFSAERTGGSVSTLTIQRTQQEDSAVYLCASSLVGPIQGTPQETQYFGPGTRLLVL.

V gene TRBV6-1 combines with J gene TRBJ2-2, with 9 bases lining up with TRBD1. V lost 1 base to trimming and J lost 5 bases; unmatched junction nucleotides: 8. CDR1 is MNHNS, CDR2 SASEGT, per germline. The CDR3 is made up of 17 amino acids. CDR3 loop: CASSEGPGTGITGELFF. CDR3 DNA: TGTGCCAGCAGTGAAGGGCCCGGGACAGGGATTACCGGGGAGCTGTTTTTT.

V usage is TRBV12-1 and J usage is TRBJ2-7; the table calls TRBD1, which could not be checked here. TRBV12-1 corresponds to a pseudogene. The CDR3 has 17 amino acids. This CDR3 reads CASSLKSTGISVYEQYV. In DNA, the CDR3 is TGTGCCAGCAGCTTAAAATCGACAGGGATTTCCGTCTACGAGCAGTACGTC.

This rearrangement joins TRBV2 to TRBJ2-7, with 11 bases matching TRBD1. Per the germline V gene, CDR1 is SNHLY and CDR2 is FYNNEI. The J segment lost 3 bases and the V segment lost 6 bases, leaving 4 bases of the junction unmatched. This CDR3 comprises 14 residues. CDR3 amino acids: CASSRDRGDYEQYF. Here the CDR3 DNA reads TGTGCCAGCAGCCGGGACAGGGGGGACTACGAGCAGTACTTC.

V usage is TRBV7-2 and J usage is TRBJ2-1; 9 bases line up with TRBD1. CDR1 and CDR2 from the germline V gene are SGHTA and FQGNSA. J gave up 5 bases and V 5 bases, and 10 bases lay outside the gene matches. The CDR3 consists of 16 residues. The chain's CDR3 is CASSPQPGQGNNEQFF. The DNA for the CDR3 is TGTGCCAGCAGCCCGCAGCCGGGACAGGGCAACAATGAGCAGTTCTTC.